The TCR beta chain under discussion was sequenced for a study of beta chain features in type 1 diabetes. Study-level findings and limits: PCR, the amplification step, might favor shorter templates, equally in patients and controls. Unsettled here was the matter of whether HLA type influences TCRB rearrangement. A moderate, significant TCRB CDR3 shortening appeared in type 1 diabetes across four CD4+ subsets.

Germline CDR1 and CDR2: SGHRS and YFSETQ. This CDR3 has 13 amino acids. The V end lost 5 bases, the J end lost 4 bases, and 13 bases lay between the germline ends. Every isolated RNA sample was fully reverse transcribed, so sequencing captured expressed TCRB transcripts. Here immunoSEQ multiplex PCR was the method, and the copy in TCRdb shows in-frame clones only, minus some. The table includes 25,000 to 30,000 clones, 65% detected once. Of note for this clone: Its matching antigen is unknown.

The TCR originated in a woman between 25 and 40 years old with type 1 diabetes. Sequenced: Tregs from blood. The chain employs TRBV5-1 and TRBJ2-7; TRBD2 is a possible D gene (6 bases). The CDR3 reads CASSPLAQYEQYF. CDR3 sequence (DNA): TGCGCCAGCAGTCCCCTAGCGCAGTACGAGCAGTACTTC.